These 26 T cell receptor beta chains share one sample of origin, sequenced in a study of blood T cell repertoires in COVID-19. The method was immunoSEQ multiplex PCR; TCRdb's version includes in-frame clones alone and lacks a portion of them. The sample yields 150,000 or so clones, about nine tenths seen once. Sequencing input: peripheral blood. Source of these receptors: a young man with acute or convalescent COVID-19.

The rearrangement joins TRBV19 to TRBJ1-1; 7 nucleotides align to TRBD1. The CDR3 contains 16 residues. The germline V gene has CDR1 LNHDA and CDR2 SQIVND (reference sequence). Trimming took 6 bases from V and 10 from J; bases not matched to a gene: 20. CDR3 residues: CASRPSGQRAREGAFF. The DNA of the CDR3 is TGTGCCAGTAGACCATCGGGACAGCGGGCAAGGGAAGGAGCTTTCTTT. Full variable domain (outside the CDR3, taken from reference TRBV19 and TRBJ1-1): DGGITQSPKYLFRKEGQNVTLSCEQNLNHDAMYWYRQDPGQGLRLIYYSQIVNDFQKGDIAEGYSVSREKKESFPLTVTSAQKNPTAFYLCASRPSGQRAREGAFFGQGTRLTVV.

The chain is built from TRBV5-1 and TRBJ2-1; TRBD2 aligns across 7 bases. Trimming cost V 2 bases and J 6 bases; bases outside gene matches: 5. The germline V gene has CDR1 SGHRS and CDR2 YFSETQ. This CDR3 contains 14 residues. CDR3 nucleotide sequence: TGCGCCAGCAGCTTCGGCAGGACTAGCAATGAGCAGTTCTTC. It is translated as CASSFGRTSNEQFF.

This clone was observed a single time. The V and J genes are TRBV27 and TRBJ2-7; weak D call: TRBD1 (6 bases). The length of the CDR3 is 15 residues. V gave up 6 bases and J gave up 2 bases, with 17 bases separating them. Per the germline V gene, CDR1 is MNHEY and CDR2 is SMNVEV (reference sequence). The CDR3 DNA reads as TGTGCCAGCAGAAGAGGGGGACAAGTGGCCTACGAGCAGTACTTC. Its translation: CASRRGGQVAYEQYF.

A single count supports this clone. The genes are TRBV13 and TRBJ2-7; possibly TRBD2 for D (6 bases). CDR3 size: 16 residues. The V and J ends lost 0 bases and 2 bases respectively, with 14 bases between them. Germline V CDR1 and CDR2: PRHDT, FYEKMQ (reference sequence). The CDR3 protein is CASSLGGISGTYEQYF. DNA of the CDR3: TGTGCCAGCAGCTTAGGCGGCATTAGCGGAACCTACGAGCAGTACTTC. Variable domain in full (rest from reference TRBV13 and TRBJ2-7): AAGVIQSPRHLIKEKRETATLKCYPIPRHDTVYWYQQGPGQDPQFLISFYEKMQSDKGSIPDRFSAQQFSDYHSELNMSSLELGDSALYFCASSLGGISGTYEQYFGPGTRLTVT.

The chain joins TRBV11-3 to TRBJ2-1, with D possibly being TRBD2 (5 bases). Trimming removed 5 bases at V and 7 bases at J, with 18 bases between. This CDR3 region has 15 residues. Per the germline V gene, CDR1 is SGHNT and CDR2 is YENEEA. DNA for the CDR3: TGTGCCAGCAGCCGCGTCTGCGAGGGTGGGAATGAGCAGTTCTTC. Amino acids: CASSRVCEGGNEQFF.

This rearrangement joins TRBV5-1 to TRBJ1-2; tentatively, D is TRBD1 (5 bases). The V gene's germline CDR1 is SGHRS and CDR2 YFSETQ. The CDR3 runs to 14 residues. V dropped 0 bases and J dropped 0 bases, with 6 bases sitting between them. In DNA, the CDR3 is TGCGCCAGCAGCTTGGACAGGCCTAACTATGGCTACACCTTC. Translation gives CASSLDRPNYGYTF.

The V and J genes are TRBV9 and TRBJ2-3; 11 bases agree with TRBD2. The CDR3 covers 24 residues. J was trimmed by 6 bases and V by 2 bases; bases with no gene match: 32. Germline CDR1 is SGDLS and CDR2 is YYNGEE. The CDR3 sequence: CASSVVAGTLPLAGGNPLLDTQYF. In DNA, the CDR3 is TGTGCCAGCAGCGTCGTAGCAGGAACCCTCCCCCTAGCGGGGGGCAACCCTCTCTTGGATACGCAGTATTTT.

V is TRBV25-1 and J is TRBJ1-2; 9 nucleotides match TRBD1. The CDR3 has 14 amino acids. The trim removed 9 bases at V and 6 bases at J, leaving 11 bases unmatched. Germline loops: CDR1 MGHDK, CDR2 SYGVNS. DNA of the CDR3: TGTGCCAGTCCACGGGACAGGGAGATTCATGGCTACACCTTC. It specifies CASPRDREIHGYTF.

The CDR3 loop is CASSVGSSGVSYEQYF. CDR3 coding DNA: TGTGCCAGCAGCGTAGGATCTAGCGGGGTCTCCTACGAGCAGTACTTC. The chain links TRBV9 to TRBJ2-7, with 9 bases that match TRBD2. The length of the CDR3 is 16 residues. In germline, CDR1 is SGDLS, CDR2 YYNGEE. The ends lost 0 bases at V and 0 bases at J; junction bases unmatched: 4.

CDR3 in amino acids: CASRQSDRGRLRDTEAFF. The CDR3 DNA sequence: TGTGCCAGCAGGCAGAGTGACAGGGGGCGCCTTAGGGACACTGAAGCTTTCTTT. The chain couples TRBV27 to TRBJ1-1; TRBD1 agrees at 10 bases. Per the germline V gene, CDR1 is MNHEY and CDR2 is SMNVEV (reference sequence). Losses at the gene ends were 6 bases for V and 3 bases for J; bases not matched to a gene: 16. The CDR3 totals 18 residues.

CDR3 loop: CASSPPYEGQGPEAFF. CDR3 nucleotides: TGTGCCAGCTCACCACCGTACGAGGGACAGGGTCCTGAAGCTTTCTTT. V gene TRBV18 combines with J gene TRBJ1-1; TRBD1 aligns across 9 bases. The junction had 8 bases not matched to a gene; V was cut back by 0 bases and J by 6 bases. In germline, CDR1 is KGHSH, CDR2 LQKENI. The CDR3 contains 16 residues.

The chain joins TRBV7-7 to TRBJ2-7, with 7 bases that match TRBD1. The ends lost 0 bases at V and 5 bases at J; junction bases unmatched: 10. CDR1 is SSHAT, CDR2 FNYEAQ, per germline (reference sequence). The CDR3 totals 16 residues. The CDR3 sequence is CASSLAVTGTPHEQYF. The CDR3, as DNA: TGTGCCAGCAGCTTAGCGGTGACAGGGACCCCCCACGAGCAGTACTTC.

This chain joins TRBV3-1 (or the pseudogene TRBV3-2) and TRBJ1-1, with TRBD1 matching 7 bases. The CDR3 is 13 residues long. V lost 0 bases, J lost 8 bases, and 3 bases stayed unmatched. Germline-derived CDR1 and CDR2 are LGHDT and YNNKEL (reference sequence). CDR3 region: CASSQDNRGEAFF. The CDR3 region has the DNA TGTGCCAGCAGCCAAGACAACAGGGGAGAAGCTTTCTTT.

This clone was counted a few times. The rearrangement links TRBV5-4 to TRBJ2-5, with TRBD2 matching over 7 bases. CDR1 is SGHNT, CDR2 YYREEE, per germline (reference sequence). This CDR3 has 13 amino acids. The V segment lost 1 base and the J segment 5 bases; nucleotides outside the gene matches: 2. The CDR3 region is CASSLSSGETQYF. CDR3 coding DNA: TGTGCCAGCAGCTTGAGTAGCGGGGAGACCCAGTACTTC.

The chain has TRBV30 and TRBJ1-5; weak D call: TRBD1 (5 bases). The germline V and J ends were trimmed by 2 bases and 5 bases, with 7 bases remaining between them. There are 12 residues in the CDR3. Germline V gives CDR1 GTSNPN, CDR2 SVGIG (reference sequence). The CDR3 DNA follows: TGTGCCTGGAGTTGGGGCGATCAGCCCCAGCATTTT. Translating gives CAWSWGDQPQHF.

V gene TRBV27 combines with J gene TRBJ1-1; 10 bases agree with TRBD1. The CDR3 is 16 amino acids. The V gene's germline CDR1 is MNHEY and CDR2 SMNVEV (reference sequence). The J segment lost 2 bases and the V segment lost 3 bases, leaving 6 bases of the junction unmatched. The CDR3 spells CASSFKRDRGNTEAFF. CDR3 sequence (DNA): TGTGCCAGCAGTTTCAAAAGGGACAGGGGAAACACTGAAGCTTTCTTT.

The DNA for the CDR3 is TGTGCCAGCAGACGACAGGGGGCGGTCGAGCAGTACTTC. Amino acid sequence: CASRRQGAVEQYF. The V gene is TRBV12-3 or TRBV12-4, the J gene TRBJ2-7, with 10 bases aligning to TRBD1. V lost 6 bases, J lost 6 bases, and 5 bases stayed unmatched. CDR3 length: 13 amino acids.

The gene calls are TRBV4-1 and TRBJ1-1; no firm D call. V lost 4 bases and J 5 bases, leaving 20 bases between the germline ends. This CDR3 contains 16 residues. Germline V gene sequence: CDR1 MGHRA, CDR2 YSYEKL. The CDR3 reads CASSPVPSREGTEAFF. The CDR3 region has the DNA TGCGCCAGCAGCCCGGTCCCCTCCCGGGAGGGTACTGAAGCTTTCTTT.

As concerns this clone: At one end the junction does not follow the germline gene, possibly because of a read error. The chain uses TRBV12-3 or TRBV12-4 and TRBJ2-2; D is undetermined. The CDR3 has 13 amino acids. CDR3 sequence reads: CASSLDRTGELFF. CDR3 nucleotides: TGTGCCAGCAGCTTAGATCGCACCGGGGAGCTGTTTTTT.

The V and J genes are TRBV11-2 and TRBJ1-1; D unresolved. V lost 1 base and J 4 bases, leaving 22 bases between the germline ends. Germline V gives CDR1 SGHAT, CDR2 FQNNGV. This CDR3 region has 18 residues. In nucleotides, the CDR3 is TGTGCCAGCAGCTTAGGAGGCGGGAGGAGGGATCGGGGCACTGAAGCTTTCTTT. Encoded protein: CASSLGGGRRDRGTEAFF.

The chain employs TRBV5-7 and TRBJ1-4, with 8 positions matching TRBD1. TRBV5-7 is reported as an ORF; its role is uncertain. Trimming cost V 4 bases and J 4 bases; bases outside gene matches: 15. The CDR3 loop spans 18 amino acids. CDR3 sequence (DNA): TGTGCCAGCAGCGCCTACCGGGACAGGAACCAGGTTAATGAAAAACTGTTTTTT. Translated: CASSAYRDRNQVNEKLFF.

The CDR3 DNA follows: TGTGCCAGCAGCTCCCGGGACAGGGGCTACGAGCAGTACTTC. It specifies CASSSRDRGYEQYF. The chain links TRBV5-4 to TRBJ2-7; TRBD1 matches at 10 bases. From germline, CDR1 is SGHNT and CDR2 YYREEE (reference sequence). Trimming at V came to 3 bases and at J to 3 bases, leaving 3 bases not matched to a gene. The CDR3 is made up of 14 amino acids.

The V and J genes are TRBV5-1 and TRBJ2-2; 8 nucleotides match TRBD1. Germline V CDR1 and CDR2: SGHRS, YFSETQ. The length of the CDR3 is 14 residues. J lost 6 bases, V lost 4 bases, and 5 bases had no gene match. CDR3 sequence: CASSAQQGAGELFF. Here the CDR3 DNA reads TGCGCCAGCAGCGCCCAACAGGGGGCCGGGGAGCTGTTTTTT. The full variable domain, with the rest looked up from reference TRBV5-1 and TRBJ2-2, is KAGVTQTPRYLIKTRGQQVTLSCSPISGHRSVSWYQQTPGQGLQFLFEYFSETQRNKGNFPGRFSGRQFSNSRSEMNVSTLELGDSALYLCASSAQQGAGELFFGEGSRLTVL.

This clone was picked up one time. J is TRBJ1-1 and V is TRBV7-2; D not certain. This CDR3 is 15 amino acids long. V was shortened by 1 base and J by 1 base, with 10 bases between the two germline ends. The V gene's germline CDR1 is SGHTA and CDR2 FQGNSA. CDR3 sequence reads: CASSLVPGPNTEAFF. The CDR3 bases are TGTGCCAGCAGCTTAGTCCCAGGCCCGAACACTGAAGCTTTCTTT.

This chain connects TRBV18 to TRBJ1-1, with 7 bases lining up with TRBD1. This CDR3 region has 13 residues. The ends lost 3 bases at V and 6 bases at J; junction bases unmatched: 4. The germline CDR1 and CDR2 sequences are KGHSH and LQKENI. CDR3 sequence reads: CASSPTGDSEAFF. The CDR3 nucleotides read TGTGCCAGCTCACCCACAGGGGATTCTGAAGCTTTCTTT.

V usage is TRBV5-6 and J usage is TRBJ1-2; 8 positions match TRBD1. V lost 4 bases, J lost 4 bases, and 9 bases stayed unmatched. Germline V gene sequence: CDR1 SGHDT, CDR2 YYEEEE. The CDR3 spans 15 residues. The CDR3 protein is CASSTGQGVVYGYTF. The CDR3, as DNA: TGTGCCAGCAGCACTGGACAGGGTGTCGTCTATGGCTACACCTTC.